The clone carrying this T cell receptor (beta chain) has only a few counts. Sorting of CD4+ and CD8+ T cells was performed on PBMCs. V lost 3 bases and J lost 0; bases outside the gene matches: 8. The CDR3 extends over 16 amino acids. In germline, CDR1 is SQVTM, CDR2 ANQGSEA. The data derive from a study of CD8+ T cells in alopecia areata. Following RNA extraction, reverse transcription yielded cDNA that acted as the sequencing template. Profiled with immunoSEQ multiplex PCR; TCRdb holds only in-frame clones, not every one. This table has 200,000 or so clones, 50% to 65% appearing once. This TCR was sampled from a human donor with alopecia areata. The genes are TRBV29-1 and TRBJ2-1, with 7 bases fitting TRBD2. This specimen was CD4+ T cells sorted from blood, taken at week 0. DNA for the CDR3: TGCAGCGTTGAGTCCCTAGCGGAGAGCTCCTACAATGAGCAGTTCTTC. It codes for CSVESLAESSYNEQFF.